The rows below give T cell receptor beta chains drawn from one sample of a study of chemoradiotherapy in HPV16-positive cancers. The method was immunoSEQ multiplex PCR; TCRdb's version includes in-frame clones alone and lacks a portion of them. This table has several thousand clones, roughly 75% appearing once. The specimen was obtained from a patient who underwent chemoradiotherapy. These receptors originate from a human donor with HPV-associated anogenital cancer. CDR3s include the opening cysteine and the closing phenylalanine or tryptophan. Each record gives: J gene, clone size, V gene, D gene, CDR3 protein, CDR3 DNA. D genes are given only for firm matches. Where a row states a size, it is once, few, many or the class of an expanded clone; other rows omit it.

TRBJ2-7 - TRBV7-2 - CASSLAGSSYEQYF TGTGCCAGCAGCTTAGCGGGGAGCTCCTACGAGCAGTACTTC
TRBJ1-3 - TRBV6-5 - CASSRNPGLGNTIYF TGTGCCAGCAGCCGGAATCCAGGGTTAGGAAACACCATATATTTT
TRBJ2-5 - TRBV5-8 - CATQMRGQETQYF TGTGCCACCCAGATGAGGGGCCAAGAGACCCAGTACTTC
TRBJ1-6 - TRBV15 - CATSRAGYSNSPLHF TGTGCCACCAGCAGAGCGGGTTACAGTAATTCACCCCTCCACTTT
TRBJ2-5 once TRBV14 - CASSPMGSGETQYF TGTGCCAGCAGCCCAATGGGGAGTGGAGAGACCCAGTACTTC
TRBJ1-2 once TRBV2 TRBD1 CASSEQGALNRGYTF TGTGCCAGCAGTGAACAGGGGGCCCTTAACCGGGGCTACACCTTC
TRBJ1-2 - TRBV5-6 - CASSSAGQGPYGYTF TGTGCCAGCAGCTCGGCCGGGCAGGGGCCCTATGGCTACACCTTC
TRBJ2-1 - TRBV4-2 - CASSQAESGLGNEQFF TGTGCCAGCAGCCAAGCCGAATCAGGGCTAGGCAATGAGCAGTTCTTC
TRBJ1-3 - TRBV6-4 - CASSDSSSSSGNTIYF TGTGCCAGCAGTGACTCTTCCTCGAGCTCTGGAAACACCATATATTTT
TRBJ1-2 few TRBV7-8 - CASRQENYGYTF TGTGCCAGCAGACAGGAGAACTATGGCTACACCTTC
TRBJ1-5 few TRBV5-8 - CASSGDGWSKGNQPQHF TGTGCCAGCAGCGGGGACGGGTGGTCCAAAGGCAATCAGCCCCAGCATTTT
TRBJ1-1 - TRBV5-1 - CASSLSRAMTVNTEAFF TGCGCCAGCAGCCTTTCAAGGGCGATGACAGTGAACACTGAAGCTTTCTTT
TRBJ1-5 few TRBV7-9 - CASSQDNQPQHF TGTGCCAGCAGCCAAGACAATCAGCCCCAGCATTTT
TRBJ1-1 - TRBV6-1 - CASSEPASGDTEAFF TGTGCCAGCAGTGAGCCGGCATCAGGGGACACTGAAGCTTTCTTT
TRBJ2-4 - TRBV30 - CAWSVTGGNIQYF TGTGCCTGGAGTGTAACAGGTGGAAACATTCAGTACTTC
TRBJ1-2 once TRBV9 - CASIGWKSSRGDGYTF TGTGCCAGCATCGGGTGGAAGAGTTCGAGGGGCGATGGCTACACCTTC
TRBJ2-1 - TRBV11-2 - CASNPGLSYNEQFF TGTGCCAGCAATCCTGGCCTCTCTTACAATGAGCAGTTCTTC
TRBJ1-2 - TRBV6-1 - CASNPRGFSGYTF TGTGCCAGCAACCCGCGGGGGTTCAGTGGCTACACCTTC
TRBJ2-6 - TRBV11-2 - CASSFSSGANVLTF TGTGCCAGCAGCTTCAGCTCTGGGGCCAACGTCCTGACTTTC
TRBJ1-2 - TRBV5-1 TRBD1 CASSRDRGEGYTF TGCGCCAGCAGCCGGGACAGGGGCGAGGGCTACACCTTC
TRBJ2-3 - TRBV5-1 - CASRTRWTPDTQYF TGCGCCAGCAGGACTCGTTGGACGCCCGATACGCAGTATTTT
TRBJ1-2 - TRBV25-1 - CASSDFVDQRGYTF TGTGCCAGCAGTGATTTTGTTGACCAGAGGGGCTACACCTTC
TRBJ1-6 - TRBV4-3 TRBD1 CASSRGTVSPLHF TGCGCCAGCAGCCGAGGGACAGTATCACCCCTCCACTTT
TRBJ2-7 - TRBV30 TRBD1 CAWQGGTGYEQYF TGTGCCTGGCAAGGGGGGACAGGCTACGAGCAGTACTTC
TRBJ2-2 - TRBV9 - CASSPRTATNTGELFF TGTGCCAGCAGCCCCCGGACAGCAACGAACACCGGGGAGCTGTTTTTT
TRBJ2-2 few TRBV6-5 - CATAFIITTGELFF TGTGCCACCGCTTTTATTATCACCACCGGGGAGCTGTTTTTT
TRBJ2-3 - TRBV6-1 - CASSEAVRAQPYF TGTGCCAGCAGTGAAGCCGTGAGGGCGCAGCCGTATTTT
TRBJ1-2 once TRBV27 - CASSLYGGLGGYTF TGTGCCAGCAGTTTATATGGGGGGCTGGGCGGCTACACCTTC
TRBJ2-3 few TRBV27 TRBD1 CASSLGQGITDTQYF TGTGCCAGCAGTTTAGGACAGGGGATCACAGATACGCAGTATTTT
TRBJ1-5 - TRBV5-1 - CASSLKIDRRRPQHF TGCGCCAGCAGCTTGAAAATCGATCGTCGGCGACCCCAGCATTTT
TRBJ1-5 - TRBV2 - CASSGQDNQPQHF TGTGCCAGCAGTGGACAGGACAATCAGCCCCAGCATTTT
TRBJ1-6 - TRBV7-8 TRBD1 CASSLVSPGTALNSPLHF TGTGCCAGCAGCTTAGTCTCCCCGGGGACAGCTCTTAATTCACCCCTCCACTTT
TRBJ2-7 - TRBV11-3 - CASSLGVALGSEQYF TGTGCCAGCAGCTTAGGTGTGGCTTTGGGGTCGGAGCAGTACTTC
TRBJ2-3 - TRBV7-9 - CASSFLRDAPSTDTQYF TGTGCCAGCAGCTTTCTCCGGGACGCCCCTAGCACAGATACGCAGTATTTT
TRBJ1-5 - TRBV7-8 - CASSPEIRYSNQPQHF TGTGCCAGCAGCCCCGAGATCCGGTATAGCAATCAGCCCCAGCATTTT
TRBJ1-2 few TRBV11-2 - CASSLEPRLGYGYTF TGTGCCAGCAGCTTAGAGCCACGATTAGGCTATGGCTACACCTTC
TRBJ1-5 - TRBV6-5 TRBD1 CASRRTGSGNQPQHF TGTGCCAGCAGACGGACAGGGTCGGGAAATCAGCCCCAGCATTTT
TRBJ2-5 - TRBV19 - CASSMGVQETQYF TGTGCCAGTAGTATGGGGGTACAAGAGACCCAGTACTTC
TRBJ1-1 - TRBV30 - CAWSELGADTEAFF TGTGCCTGGAGTGAATTGGGGGCGGACACTGAAGCTTTCTTT
TRBJ2-4 once TRBV10-2 - CASSESNIQYF TGCGCCAGCAGTGAGTCAAACATTCAGTACTTC
TRBJ2-5 - TRBV18 TRBD1 CASSLSDRNQETQYF TGTGCCAGCTCACTCTCGGACAGGAACCAAGAGACCCAGTACTTC
TRBJ2-7 - TRBV4-1 - CASSDILRNYEQYF TGCGCCAGCAGCGACATTCTAAGAAACTACGAGCAGTACTTC
TRBJ2-3 - TRBV13 - CASSAGITDTQYF TGTGCCAGCAGTGCGGGGATCACAGATACGCAGTATTTT
TRBJ2-2 few TRBV11-3 - CASSLGQNTGELFF TGTGCCAGCAGCTTAGGGCAGAACACCGGGGAGCTGTTTTTT
TRBJ1-4 - TRBV5-1 - CASSRIPNEKLFF TGCGCCAGCAGCCGCATCCCCAATGAAAAACTGTTTTTT
TRBJ2-2 - TRBV23-1 - CASSSGGGAPNTGELFF TGCGCCAGCAGCTCCGGTGGGGGGGCTCCGAACACCGGGGAGCTGTTTTTT
TRBJ1-6 - TRBV14 - CASSQGAKNSPLHF TGTGCCAGCAGCCAGGGGGCGAAGAATTCACCCCTCCACTTT
TRBJ2-1 - TRBV5-1 - CASSLNYNEQFF TGCGCCAGCAGCTTGAATTACAATGAGCAGTTCTTC
TRBJ2-2 - TRBV11-2 TRBD2 CASSPLGLAGGELFF TGTGCCAGCAGCCCACTTGGGCTAGCGGGCGGGGAGCTGTTTTTT
TRBJ2-1 - TRBV19 TRBD2 CASSQRFSGVNEQFF TGTGCCAGTAGTCAAAGGTTTAGCGGGGTCAATGAGCAGTTCTTC
TRBJ1-5 - TRBV19 - CASSISGAGMGPQHF TGTGCCAGTAGTATTTCGGGGGCGGGGATGGGGCCCCAGCATTTT
TRBJ2-2 - TRBV4-1 - CASSHLSNTGELFF TGCGCCAGCAGCCACCTTTCTAACACCGGGGAGCTGTTTTTT